These T cell receptor beta chains were read from a single sample in a study of CD4+ T cells in melanoma. The repertoire was sequenced with immunoSEQ multiplex PCR; TCRdb's copy has only in-frame clones and lacks some. The data show roughly 19,000 clones, with roughly 73% seen just once and approximately 9.8% held by the top ten. Receptors originate from a human donor with melanoma. Both conserved end residues are part of each CDR3. A D gene is named only where the DNA matches it firmly. Expanded clones get a size class; other rows say once, few or many, or leave the size out.

>NA|NA|TRBV10-3|14|TRBJ2-7
CAIRGVGSSYEQYF
TGTGCCATCAGGGGAGTTGGGAGCTCCTACGAGCAGTACTTC
>NA|NA|TRBV27|18|TRBJ2-6
CASSLKGRRQSGANVLTF
TGTGCCAGCAGTTTGAAAGGGCGCCGGCAATCTGGGGCCAACGTCCTGACTTTC
>NA|TRBD1|TRBV5-1|15|TRBJ2-2
CASSPGTVVIGELFF
TGCGCCAGCAGTCCCGGGACAGTCGTCATCGGGGAGCTGTTTTTT
>NA|NA|TRBV2|15|TRBJ2-1
CASSEGRSSYNEQFF
TGTGCCAGCAGTGAAGGTAGGAGCTCCTACAATGAGCAGTTCTTC
>once|NA|TRBV13|19|TRBJ2-5
CASSSSVSTVRRDQETQYF
TGTGCCAGCAGCTCATCGGTCAGTACCGTGAGGCGGGACCAAGAGACCCAGTACTTC
>NA|TRBD1|TRBV5-1|14|TRBJ2-7
CASTPVTGALEQYF
TGCGCCAGCACCCCCGTGACAGGGGCTCTCGAGCAGTACTTC
>NA|TRBD2|TRBV5-1|15|TRBJ2-2
CASSPSGGGTGELFF
TGCGCCAGCAGCCCAAGCGGGGGTGGCACCGGGGAGCTGTTTTTT
>NA|TRBD1|TRBV7-9|14|TRBJ1-2
CASSRTGAYNGYTF
TGTGCCAGCAGCCGGACAGGGGCCTACAATGGCTACACCTTC
>NA|NA|TRBV2|13|TRBJ1-1
CASSEEYALGAFF
TGTGCCAGCAGTGAAGAATACGCACTAGGAGCTTTCTTT
>NA|NA|TRBV11-3|16|TRBJ2-7
CASSQGAGTLYYEQYF
TGTGCCAGCAGCCAGGGAGCCGGGACACTGTACTACGAGCAGTACTTC
>few|NA|TRBV30|15|TRBJ2-2
CAWSVEAGTAGELFF
TGTGCCTGGAGTGTAGAGGCGGGTACGGCCGGGGAGCTGTTTTTT
>NA|NA|TRBV28|11|TRBJ2-7
CASTGYHEQYF
TGTGCCAGCACAGGGTACCACGAGCAGTACTTC
>medium-sized|NA|TRBV10-1|13|TRBJ2-7
CASREQEAYEQYF
TGCGCCAGCAGGGAGCAAGAAGCCTACGAGCAGTACTTC
>NA|NA|TRBV5-1|15|TRBJ1-6
CASSFGGAYNSPLHF
TGCGCCAGCAGCTTTGGGGGCGCTTATAATTCACCCCTCCACTTT
>NA|NA|TRBV7-3|14|TRBJ2-2
CASSTGANTGELFF
TGTGCCAGCAGCACCGGGGCTAACACCGGGGAGCTGTTTTTT
>NA|NA|TRBV7-3|15|TRBJ2-3
CASSLSGTDTDTQYF
TGTGCCAGCAGCTTAAGCGGGACAGACACAGATACGCAGTATTTT
>few|NA|TRBV2|14|TRBJ1-1
CASTPEAVLTEAFF
TGTGCCAGCACCCCCGAGGCAGTACTAACTGAAGCTTTCTTT
>NA|NA|TRBV6-6|14|TRBJ1-4
CASSYRSRVEKLFF
TGTGCCAGCAGTTACAGGTCTAGGGTTGAAAAACTGTTTTTT
>once|TRBD2|TRBV4-1|16|TRBJ2-5
CASSQGGLRGGETQYF
TGCGCCAGCAGCCAGGGGGGACTGCGGGGGGGAGAGACCCAGTACTTC
>NA|NA|TRBV7-8|16|TRBJ1-5
CASSPLGGSLNQPQHF
TGTGCCAGCAGCCCCCTGGGTGGATCTTTAAATCAGCCCCAGCATTTT
>few|TRBD1|TRBV10-2|14|TRBJ2-7
CASGGQGAFDEQYF
TGCGCCAGCGGGGGACAGGGGGCCTTCGACGAGCAGTACTTC
>NA|TRBD1|TRBV9|14|TRBJ1-1
CASSVATTGGTAFF
TGTGCCAGCAGCGTAGCTACGACAGGGGGGACTGCTTTCTTT
>NA|NA|TRBV5-4|15|TRBJ2-3
CASSLRGGATDTQYF
TGTGCCAGCAGCTTACGCGGCGGTGCCACAGATACGCAGTATTTT
>few|NA|TRBV6-1|14|TRBJ2-7
CASTLTGSSYEQYF
TGTGCCAGCACCTTGACCGGGAGCTCCTACGAGCAGTACTTC
>once|NA|TRBV1|13|TRBJ2-7
CTSSRDRSYEQYF
TGCACCAGCAGTAGGGACAGGTCCTACGAGCAGTACTTC
>NA|TRBD1|TRBV7-9|14|TRBJ2-7
CASSSDRERHEQYF
TGTGCCAGCAGCTCGGACAGGGAAAGGCACGAGCAGTACTTC
>NA|TRBD1|TRBV5-1|13|TRBJ2-7
CASSPGQGWEQYF
TGCGCCAGCAGCCCCGGACAGGGTTGGGAGCAGTACTTC
>NA|NA|TRBV5-1|16|TRBJ1-1
CASSFGQTTMNTEAFF
TGCGCCAGCAGCTTCGGGCAGACGACTATGAACACTGAAGCTTTCTTT
>NA|TRBD2|TRBV7-9|15|TRBJ2-1
CASSLEASGGNEQFF
TGTGCCAGCAGCTTAGAGGCTAGCGGGGGTAATGAGCAGTTCTTC
>few|TRBD2|TRBV5-1|13|TRBJ2-3
CASGRGGTDTQYF
TGCGCCAGCGGGCGGGGGGGCACAGATACGCAGTATTTT
>few|TRBD1|TRBV6-6|12|TRBJ1-2
CASNGQGYGYTF
TGTGCCAGCAATGGACAGGGCTATGGCTACACCTTC
>medium-sized|NA|TRBV5-4|14|TRBJ1-1
CASSLQGGNTEAFF
TGTGCCAGCAGCTTACAGGGTGGGAACACTGAAGCTTTCTTT
>NA|NA|TRBV5-1|14|TRBJ1-1
CASSTGSMNTEAFF
TGCGCCAGCAGCACAGGGAGCATGAACACTGAAGCTTTCTTT
>NA|NA|TRBV4-1|14|TRBJ2-7
CASSPRDTTYEQYF
TGCGCCAGCAGCCCCCGGGACACAACCTACGAGCAGTACTTC
>NA|NA|TRBV15|14|TRBJ2-5
CATSIRDPQETQYF
TGTGCCACCAGCATCCGAGACCCGCAAGAGACCCAGTACTTC
>few|TRBD1|TRBV6-6|13|TRBJ2-1
CASRGDRDYEQFF
TGTGCCAGCAGGGGGGACAGGGACTATGAGCAGTTCTTC
>NA|NA|TRBV18|15|TRBJ1-5
CASSPDRTGSQPQHF
TGTGCCAGCTCACCTGACAGAACGGGGAGTCAGCCCCAGCATTTT
>NA|NA|TRBV5-1|15|TRBJ2-1
CASSLIGGAVHEQFF
TGCGCCAGCAGCTTAATAGGGGGGGCCGTCCATGAGCAGTTCTTC
>NA|NA|TRBV7-3|14|TRBJ1-1
CASSLDGDNTEAFF
TGTGCCAGCAGCTTAGACGGGGATAACACTGAAGCTTTCTTT
>NA|TRBD2|TRBV11-2|16|TRBJ2-5
CASSKLGLAGQETQYF
TGTGCCAGCAGCAAACTTGGACTAGCGGGGCAAGAGACCCAGTACTTC
>NA|TRBD1|TRBV6-1|12|TRBJ1-1
CASRGGGFEAFF
TGTGCCAGCAGGGGAGGGGGCTTTGAAGCTTTCTTT
>NA|TRBD2|TRBV5-4|16|TRBJ2-7
CASSLVGGGGAHEQYF
TGTGCCAGCAGCTTGGTTGGCGGCGGGGGGGCCCACGAGCAGTACTTC
>once|NA|TRBV9|15|TRBJ2-5
CASSVESLWGETQYF
TGTGCCAGCAGCGTAGAGAGCCTCTGGGGAGAGACCCAGTACTTC
>NA|NA|TRBV6-5|15|TRBJ2-3
CASGRGGDRADTQYF
TGTGCCAGTGGAAGAGGAGGGGATCGGGCAGATACGCAGTATTTT
>NA|TRBD1|TRBV13|15|TRBJ2-6
CASSLKGAGANVLTF
TGTGCCAGCAGCTTAAAGGGGGCCGGGGCCAACGTCCTGACTTTC
>NA|TRBD2|TRBV7-2|15|TRBJ2-1
CASSLLAGGHSEQFF
TGTGCCAGCAGCTTACTAGCGGGGGGCCACTCGGAGCAGTTCTTC
>NA|NA|TRBV2|16|TRBJ2-4
CASTEGFGRRWDIQYF
TGTGCCAGCACGGAGGGTTTTGGACGGAGGTGGGACATTCAGTACTTC
>NA|TRBD1|TRBV29-1|14|TRBJ2-7
CSVEEGRGTYEQYF
TGCAGCGTTGAAGAGGGCAGGGGGACCTACGAGCAGTACTTC
>NA|NA|TRBV19|12|TRBJ1-5
CASSIEAQPQHF
TGTGCCAGTAGTATAGAGGCTCAGCCCCAGCATTTT
>large|NA|TRBV10-3|13|TRBJ2-7
CAISANGMGEQYF
TGTGCCATCAGTGCGAACGGAATGGGCGAGCAGTACTTC
>NA|TRBD2|TRBV5-6|15|TRBJ2-5
CASSPGTSGQETQYF
TGTGCCAGCAGCCCAGGGACTAGCGGCCAAGAGACCCAGTACTTC
>few|NA|TRBV5-1|14|TRBJ2-1
CASRPSGRNNEQFF
TGCGCCAGCAGACCGTCCGGACGGAACAATGAGCAGTTCTTC
>NA|NA|TRBV4-1|14|TRBJ2-7
CASSPPAGPYEQYF
TGCGCCAGCAGCCCCCCGGCAGGGCCCTACGAGCAGTACTTC
>NA|NA|TRBV19|13|TRBJ1-1
CASLRSGAAEAFF
TGTGCCAGCCTACGGTCGGGGGCGGCTGAAGCTTTCTTT